This is a list of T cell receptor beta chains from one sample in a study of blood T cell repertoires in COVID-19. Clones were sequenced by immunoSEQ multiplex PCR, and TCRdb holds only the in-frame ones, with some missing. The sample includes about 230,000 clones, about four fifths seen only once; the top ten take 4% to 5.5%. Sequenced sample: peripheral blood. The receptors come from a man in his fifties with active or convalescent COVID-19. CDR3s include the opening cysteine and the closing phenylalanine or tryptophan. D genes are given only for firm matches. Clone size, where shown, is once, few, many, or a class for clones that have expanded.

D: -
size: -
J: TRBJ1-2
V: TRBV14
DNA: TGTGCCAGCAGCCAAGATCCGGTAAACTATGGCTACACCTTC
CDR3: CASSQDPVNYGYTF

D: -
size: -
J: TRBJ1-5
V: TRBV7-8
DNA: TGTGCCAGCAGCTTAGCGCCAGGTTCTGGCAATCAGCCCCAGCATTTT
CDR3: CASSLAPGSGNQPQHF

D: TRBD1
size: -
J: TRBJ1-2
V: TRBV25-1
DNA: TGTGCCAGCAGTGCCCAGGGGGCGCTTGGCTACACCTTC
CDR3: CASSAQGALGYTF

D: -
size: -
J: TRBJ2-7
V: TRBV6-4
DNA: TGTGCCAGCACCCCTACCTCGGCGGGCCACGAGCAGTACTTC
CDR3: CASTPTSAGHEQYF

D: -
size: -
J: TRBJ1-2
V: TRBV7-5
DNA: TGTGTCAGAAGCTCGCCGGGACAGGGCGACTATGGCTACACCTTC
CDR3: CVRSSPGQGDYGYTF

D: -
size: -
J: TRBJ2-2
V: TRBV6-2/TRBV6-3
DNA: TGTGCCAGCAGCGAAATACTCACAGGGAGTAAAGGGGAGCTGTTTTTT
CDR3: CASSEILTGSKGELFF

D: TRBD1
size: -
J: TRBJ1-2
V: TRBV9
DNA: TGTGCCAGCAGCGTAGGGGACAGGGTCCATGGCTACACCTTC
CDR3: CASSVGDRVHGYTF

D: TRBD2
size: -
J: TRBJ2-7
V: TRBV7-3
DNA: TGTGCCAGCAGCTTAAGTGGGGGGGTGTACGAGCAGTACTTC
CDR3: CASSLSGGVYEQYF

D: -
size: -
J: TRBJ1-5
V: TRBV18
DNA: TGTGCCAGCTCACTACAGGCGAGCCTCAATCAGCCCCAGCATTTT
CDR3: CASSLQASLNQPQHF

D: TRBD1
size: -
J: TRBJ1-2
V: TRBV5-5
DNA: TGTGCCAGCAGCTTTCCGGGACAGGGTAACAATGGCTACACCTTC
CDR3: CASSFPGQGNNGYTF

D: TRBD1
size: few
J: TRBJ1-4
V: TRBV4-2
DNA: TGTGCCAGCAGCCAAGGGGACAGGGATACAACTAATGAAAAACTGTTTTTT
CDR3: CASSQGDRDTTNEKLFF

D: -
size: -
J: TRBJ1-6
V: TRBV9
DNA: TGTGCCAGCAGCGCCCACGGGGAAAATAATTCACCCCTCCACTTT
CDR3: CASSAHGENNSPLHF

D: TRBD2
size: -
J: TRBJ2-2
V: TRBV11-2
DNA: TGTGCCAGCAGCATAGGGACTAGCGGGGGGGGTGGCACCGGGGAGCTGTTTTTT
CDR3: CASSIGTSGGGGTGELFF

D: TRBD1
size: -
J: TRBJ2-1
V: TRBV10-3
DNA: TGTGCCAACTCCGGGACAGACACTTACAATGAGCAGTTCTTC
CDR3: CANSGTDTYNEQFF

D: TRBD2
size: few
J: TRBJ2-1
V: TRBV4-1
DNA: TGCGCCAGCAGCCCCCCTCCACCCCTGGCTAGCGGGACTTGGAATGAGCAGTTCTTC
CDR3: CASSPPPPLASGTWNEQFF

D: TRBD1
size: -
J: TRBJ2-7
V: TRBV7-3
DNA: TGTGCCAGCAGCTTAAACAGGGGGAGCGAGCAGTACTTC
CDR3: CASSLNRGSEQYF

D: TRBD1
size: once
J: TRBJ2-1
V: TRBV5-1
DNA: TGCGCCAGCAGCATCACAGGGGACTACAATGAGCAGTTCTTC
CDR3: CASSITGDYNEQFF

D: TRBD1
size: -
J: TRBJ1-5
V: TRBV12-3/TRBV12-4
DNA: TGTGCCAGCAGTAAGGGACAGAATCAGCCCCAGCATTTT
CDR3: CASSKGQNQPQHF

D: -
size: -
J: TRBJ1-4
V: TRBV2
DNA: TGTGCCAGCAGTGGTACTGGAGCGACTAATGAAAAACTGTTTTTT
CDR3: CASSGTGATNEKLFF

D: -
size: -
J: TRBJ2-2
V: TRBV3-1/TRBV3-2
DNA: TGTGCCAGCAGCGTCCCGGGACACAACACCGGGGAGCTGTTTTTT
CDR3: CASSVPGHNTGELFF

D: -
size: few
J: TRBJ2-7
V: TRBV7-8
DNA: TGTGCCAGCAGCGCACCGGGTCTCGGCGCCAACGAGCAGTACTTC
CDR3: CASSAPGLGANEQYF

D: -
size: -
J: TRBJ2-5
V: TRBV7-9
DNA: TGTGCCAGCAGCTCGACAAGGGGAAGGGAGACCCAGTACTTC
CDR3: CASSSTRGRETQYF

D: -
size: -
J: TRBJ2-7
V: TRBV6-1
DNA: TGTGCCAGCAGTGAAGCGCCGGGGGACCTCTACGAGCAGTACTTC
CDR3: CASSEAPGDLYEQYF

D: -
size: -
J: TRBJ2-7
V: TRBV6-5
DNA: TGTGCCAGCAGTCGGCTAGTTGCCTCTTACGAGCAGTACTTC
CDR3: CASSRLVASYEQYF

D: -
size: few
J: TRBJ2-2
V: TRBV14
DNA: TGTGCCAGCAGCCCATCGGTTGGCGGGGAGCTGTTTTTT
CDR3: CASSPSVGGELFF

D: -
size: -
J: TRBJ2-7
V: TRBV20-1
DNA: TGCAGTGCTAGTACAGGGACCCACGAGCAGTACTTC
CDR3: CSASTGTHEQYF

D: TRBD2
size: -
J: TRBJ2-3
V: TRBV2
DNA: TGTGCCAGCAGTCAAGATGGCGGGGGTAGCACAGATACGCAGTATTTT
CDR3: CASSQDGGGSTDTQYF

D: -
size: -
J: TRBJ1-1
V: TRBV9
DNA: TGTGCCAGCAGCGAAGGACATCGGAACACTGAAGCTTTCTTT
CDR3: CASSEGHRNTEAFF

D: -
size: -
J: TRBJ1-5
V: TRBV5-1
DNA: TGCGCCAGCAGCTTGACAGGCCTATACAATCAGCCCCAGCATTTT
CDR3: CASSLTGLYNQPQHF

D: TRBD1
size: -
J: TRBJ2-1
V: TRBV7-2
DNA: TGTGCCAGCAGCCCCCGGACAGGACTCAATGAGCAGTTCTTC
CDR3: CASSPRTGLNEQFF

D: TRBD1
size: -
J: TRBJ2-1
V: TRBV11-3
DNA: TGTGCCAGCAGCGGAGACAGGGGAAATGAGCAGTTCTTC
CDR3: CASSGDRGNEQFF

D: TRBD1
size: -
J: TRBJ2-2
V: TRBV24-1
DNA: TGTGCCACCAGTGACCCAGACAGGGCGAGGACCGGGGAGCTGTTTTTT
CDR3: CATSDPDRARTGELFF

D: TRBD1
size: -
J: TRBJ2-2
V: TRBV27
DNA: TGTGCCAGCAGTTGGACAGGAACTATGACCGGGGAGCTGTTTTTT
CDR3: CASSWTGTMTGELFF

D: -
size: -
J: TRBJ2-1
V: TRBV3-1/TRBV3-2
DNA: TGTGCCAGCAGCCTTTACTACAATGAGCAGTTCTTC
CDR3: CASSLYYNEQFF

D: TRBD2
size: -
J: TRBJ2-3
V: TRBV4-2
DNA: TGTGCCAGCAGCCAAGATTTTAGGCTAGCGGGGGGGCCGAGCACAGATACGCAGTATTTT
CDR3: CASSQDFRLAGGPSTDTQYF

D: -
size: -
J: TRBJ2-1
V: TRBV7-2
DNA: TGTGCCAGCAGCTCCCAGTTAACCCGTGAGCAGTTCTTC
CDR3: CASSSQLTREQFF

D: -
size: -
J: TRBJ2-1
V: TRBV7-2
DNA: TGTGCCAGCAGCTTTGGGGGGGCCCTGGGCGGGCAGTTCTTC
CDR3: CASSFGGALGGQFF

D: TRBD1
size: -
J: TRBJ1-1
V: TRBV29-1
DNA: TGCAGCGCCCGTCCGGGACAGAAGAACACTGAAGCTTTCTTT
CDR3: CSARPGQKNTEAFF

D: TRBD1
size: few
J: TRBJ1-2
V: TRBV19
DNA: TGTGCCAGTAGTGATACAGGGGGCGCCGGAATATACACCTTC
CDR3: CASSDTGGAGIYTF

D: -
size: -
J: TRBJ1-4
V: TRBV28
DNA: TGTGCCAGCAGTAGTCCACAGGGAGGGAATGAAAAACTGTTTTTT
CDR3: CASSSPQGGNEKLFF

D: -
size: -
J: TRBJ1-5
V: TRBV7-9
DNA: TGTGCCAGCAGCTTAGGCGGGTTGCGGGAGCAGCCCCAGCATTTT
CDR3: CASSLGGLREQPQHF

D: TRBD1
size: -
J: TRBJ1-1
V: TRBV11-2
DNA: TGTGCCAGCAGCTCGACAGGGGCCCTGAACACTGAAGCTTTCTTT
CDR3: CASSSTGALNTEAFF

D: TRBD1
size: few
J: TRBJ2-2
V: TRBV6-5
DNA: TGTGCCAGCACCATACGGACAGGAAACACCGGGGAGCTGTTTTTT
CDR3: CASTIRTGNTGELFF

D: TRBD1
size: -
J: TRBJ1-4
V: TRBV6-5
DNA: TGTGCCAGCAGTTCCCGGACAGGGAGGGAAAAACTGTTTTTT
CDR3: CASSSRTGREKLFF

D: TRBD1
size: -
J: TRBJ2-7
V: TRBV29-1
DNA: TGCAGCGCAGGGACAGCAGGATGGAGCGAGCAGTACTTC
CDR3: CSAGTAGWSEQYF

D: -
size: -
J: TRBJ1-4
V: TRBV6-5
DNA: TGTGCCAGCAGGCAGGCTGGGGAAAAACTGTTTTTT
CDR3: CASRQAGEKLFF

D: TRBD1
size: -
J: TRBJ2-5
V: TRBV5-1
DNA: TGCGCCAGCAGCCCCCAACAGGGGCCGGGGACCCAGTACTTC
CDR3: CASSPQQGPGTQYF

D: TRBD2
size: -
J: TRBJ2-3
V: TRBV6-1
DNA: TGTGCCAGCAGTGGACAAGCGGGGGGAGGCGCAGATACGCAGTATTTT
CDR3: CASSGQAGGGADTQYF

D: TRBD2
size: -
J: TRBJ2-3
V: TRBV30
DNA: TGTGCCTGGAGTAGCGGGGGGGCCGGGGTTACGCAGTATTTT
CDR3: CAWSSGGAGVTQYF

D: -
size: -
J: TRBJ1-1
V: TRBV5-6
DNA: TGTGCCAGCAGCTTGGGAGGCCCTGAAGCTTTCTTT
CDR3: CASSLGGPEAFF

D: -
size: -
J: TRBJ1-1
V: TRBV19
DNA: TGTGCCAGTACCCCATCTGGGCAGGGCAGAATGAACACTGAAGCTTTCTTT
CDR3: CASTPSGQGRMNTEAFF

D: -
size: -
J: TRBJ2-3
V: TRBV7-6
DNA: TGTGCCAGCAGCTTTCTGACGACAGGCCTGGGAGATACGCAGTATTTT
CDR3: CASSFLTTGLGDTQYF

D: -
size: -
J: TRBJ1-4
V: TRBV7-2
DNA: TGTGCCAGCAGCTCCCAGGGAGGGAATGAAAAACTGTTTTTT
CDR3: CASSSQGGNEKLFF

D: -
size: -
J: TRBJ2-7
V: TRBV28
DNA: TGTGCCAGCAGCTCACAGAGCTACGAGCAGTACTTC
CDR3: CASSSQSYEQYF

D: -
size: -
J: TRBJ1-6
V: TRBV30
DNA: TGTGCCTGGACCCACGTGACCTCAGGTTCACCCCTCCACTTT
CDR3: CAWTHVTSGSPLHF